Sequencing of this T cell receptor (beta chain) was carried out in a study of post-analysis software for immune sequencing data. Study observations and caveats: Comparison of patients with controls showed about 5 TRBV segments more frequent in patients, TRBV5-6, TRBV5-1 and TRBV20-1 among them. Versus controls, multiple sclerosis patients showed significantly lower diversity (normalized Chao1).

Built from TCR beta cDNA, the libraries had unique molecular identifiers in them. From about 1 to 10 million T cells, roughly 0.5 million cDNA molecules were obtained. TCRdb re-called the PCR reads with MiXCR, one entry per CDR3 protein. The data hold about 190,000 distinct CDR3 sequences, with approximately 30% observed a single time. Remarks on this clonotype: What it recognizes is unknown.

Germline lookup yields CDR1 SGHRS and CDR2 YFSETQ. Trimming pared 2 bases from V and 4 bases from J, leaving 15 bases between. CDR3 length equals 16 residues. This sequence originates from a girl under 18 with multiple sclerosis. Source material: blood. The chain has TRBV5-1 and TRBJ1-4; tentatively, D is TRBD1 (5 bases). In nucleotides, the CDR3 is TGCGCCAGCAGCTTATTAGGGGCCGGAATTAATGAAAAACTGTTTTTT. Its translation is CASSLLGAGINEKLFF. Filled out from reference TRBV5-1 and TRBJ1-4, the complete variable domain reads KAGVTQTPRYLIKTRGQQVTLSCSPISGHRSVSWYQQTPGQGLQFLFEYFSETQRNKGNFPGRFSGRQFSNSRSEMNVSTLELGDSALYLCASSLLGAGINEKLFFGSGTQLSVL.